This entry lists 10 T cell receptor beta chains sequenced from one sample in a study of blood T cell repertoires in COVID-19. The repertoire was sequenced with immunoSEQ multiplex PCR; TCRdb's copy has only in-frame clones and lacks some. The sample yields some 50,000 clones, roughly 80% seen once. The sequencing input was peripheral blood. The origin of the receptors is a man aged 45 to 65 with acute or convalescent COVID-19.

CDR3: CASSLPGGTGSNEQYF. The CDR3 coding sequence is TGCGCCAGCAGCTTGCCGGGGGGGACAGGGTCGAACGAGCAGTACTTC. The chain is built from TRBV5-1 and TRBJ2-7; perhaps TRBD1 as D (9 bases). The V and J ends lost 1 base and 5 bases respectively, with 19 bases between them. Per germline, CDR1 SGHRS and CDR2 YFSETQ. The CDR3 runs to 16 residues. Full variable domain (rest looked up from reference TRBV5-1 and TRBJ2-7): KAGVTQTPRYLIKTRGQQVTLSCSPISGHRSVSWYQQTPGQGLQFLFEYFSETQRNKGNFPGRFSGRQFSNSRSEMNVSTLELGDSALYLCASSLPGGTGSNEQYFGPGTRLTVT.

As for this clone: Different DNA sequences within this sample yield the same CDR3. The chain links TRBV5-5 to TRBJ2-7; 8 bases map to TRBD1. The length of the CDR3 is 14 residues. CDR1 SGHKS and CDR2 YYEKEE come from the germline V gene (reference sequence). J lost 3 bases, V lost 3 bases, and 5 bases had no gene match. The DNA for the CDR3 is TGTGCCAGCAGCTCGGGACAGGCCAACTACGAGCAGTACTTC. Its translation: CASSSGQANYEQYF.

The J gene is TRBJ2-7, the V gene TRBV5-1; 11 nucleotides align to TRBD1. Per the germline V gene, CDR1 is SGHRS and CDR2 is YFSETQ. This CDR3 has 14 amino acids. The trim removed 4 bases at V and 3 bases at J, leaving 3 bases unmatched. CDR3 coding DNA: TGCGCCAGCAGCGCCGGGACAGGGGGCTACGAGCAGTACTTC. Translated: CASSAGTGGYEQYF.

The sample holds a few counts of this clone. The J gene is TRBJ1-2, the V gene TRBV2; 8 bases line up with TRBD1. With 6 bases clipped from V and 7 bases from J, the junction kept 13 bases outside the gene matches. The CDR3 sequence is 15 residues long. CDR1 and CDR2 from the germline V gene are SNHLY and FYNNEI. The CDR3 DNA reads as TGTGCCAGCAGCCGAGGGGGGCAGGGGGCTCGTGGCTACACCTTC. Protein: CASSRGGQGARGYTF.

The chain recombines TRBV7-3 with TRBJ2-1, with 8 nucleotides matching TRBD2. Trimming cost V 2 bases and J 8 bases; bases outside gene matches: 8. CDR1 and CDR2 (germline): SGHTA, FQGTGA. The CDR3 length is 15 residues. CDR3 DNA: TGTGCCAGCAGCTTACAAGCGGGAGCGAAAGATGAGCAGTTCTTC. Translation: CASSLQAGAKDEQFF.

The chain is built from TRBV27 and TRBJ1-6, with TRBD1 as a possible D gene (6 bases). The CDR3 is 14 amino acids. With 3 bases removed from V and 11 bases from J, the gap between germline ends came to 14 bases. Germline-derived CDR1 and CDR2 are MNHEY and SMNVEV (reference sequence). The CDR3 reads CASSFLQGSPPLHF. CDR3 DNA sequence: TGTGCCAGCAGTTTCCTACAGGGTTCCCCACCCCTCCACTTT.

This clone was seen once. V is TRBV9 and J is TRBJ2-4; TRBD1 agrees at 12 bases. Germline V CDR1 and CDR2: SGDLS, YYNGEE. The trim removed 0 bases at V and 6 bases at J, leaving 13 bases unmatched. This CDR3 comprises 19 residues. The CDR3 spells CASSVAGSPGQGAGNIQYF. The DNA of the CDR3 is TGTGCCAGCAGCGTAGCTGGATCACCGGGACAGGGGGCTGGAAACATTCAGTACTTC.

Comments on this clone: The sample contains more than one DNA sequence encoding this CDR3. The chain couples TRBV5-1 to TRBJ1-3, with D possibly being TRBD1 (6 bases). Looked up from germline, CDR1 is SGHRS and CDR2 is YFSETQ. The CDR3 runs 15 residues. V lost 1 base, J lost 4 bases, and 12 bases lay in between. The CDR3 region is CASSLSRGDGNTIYF. The CDR3 nucleotides read TGCGCCAGCAGCTTGTCCAGGGGCGACGGAAACACCATATATTTT.

This sequence joins TRBV30 and TRBJ2-7, with unresolved D. In germline, CDR1 is GTSNPN, CDR2 SVGIG (reference sequence). Between the trimmed V and J ends, which lost 1 base and 1 base, there was a span of 2 bases. CDR3 length: 11 residues. The CDR3 region has the DNA TGTGCCTGGAGTGCGTCCTACGAGCAGTACTTC. This sequence encodes CAWSASYEQYF.

V gene TRBV18 combines with J gene TRBJ2-7; 7 positions match TRBD1. The V gene end was trimmed by 4 bases and the J gene end by 5 bases; junction bases not matched to a gene: 2. The CDR3 extends over 12 amino acids. The germline gives CDR1 KGHSH, CDR2 LQKENI. CDR3 protein: CASSRDRDEQYF. CDR3 DNA: TGTGCCAGCTCACGCGACAGGGACGAGCAGTACTTC.